These 6 T cell receptor beta chains came from one sample sequenced in a study of T cell changes during pregnancy in multiple sclerosis. Clones were read by immunoSEQ multiplex PCR, and TCRdb kept only the in-frame ones, dropping some. The data contain tens of thousands of clones, roughly nine tenths of them seen just once; the ten biggest clones take up 0.8% to 1%. This sample comprised peripheral blood, obtained before pregnancy. Every receptor here comes from a female donor with multiple sclerosis, enrolled in a pregnancy study.

This chain uses TRBV9 with TRBJ1-2, with D perhaps matching TRBD1 (5 bases). V lost 0 bases and J 3 bases, leaving 9 bases between the germline ends. The CDR3 has 14 residues. Germline assignment: CDR1 SGDLS and CDR2 YYNGEE. DNA of the CDR3: TGTGCCAGCAGCGTAGGAACAGGAGACTATGGCTACACCTTC. Its translation is CASSVGTGDYGYTF.

The chain couples TRBV21-1 to TRBJ2-5; whether TRBD1, the table's D call, matches the DNA was not checked. TRBV21-1 is labeled a pseudogene. There are 16 residues in the CDR3. This chain's CDR3 is CASTREGAYNQETQYF. The CDR3 DNA reads as TGTGCCAGCACTAGAGAGGGGGCCTATAACCAAGAGACCCAGTACTTC.

This rearrangement joins TRBV19 to TRBJ2-1, with 10 bases that match TRBD2. The V gene's germline CDR1 is LNHDA and CDR2 SQIVND (reference sequence). This CDR3 contains 15 residues. The ends lost 3 bases at V and 10 bases at J; junction bases unmatched: 9. The DNA of the CDR3 is TGTGCCAGTAGTATCTTAAGCGGGGGGGCAATCGAGCAGTTCTTC. It is translated as CASSILSGGAIEQFF.

This clone is medium-sized within its sample. The rearrangement links TRBV21-1 to TRBJ1-6; the table's D call, TRBD1, has no DNA check behind it. TRBV21-1 is given as a pseudogene. The length of the CDR3 is 12 residues. CDR3 residues: CASSKQNSPLHF. Here the CDR3 DNA reads TGTGCCAGCAGCAAACAAAATTCACCCCTCCACTTT.

For this clone: The conserved phenylalanine or tryptophan is not found at the CDR3 terminus, so this likely reflects a read error. This chain uses TRBV27 with TRBJ1-6; 11 bases are shared with TRBD1. Germline V gene data show CDR1 as MNHEY and CDR2 as SMNVEV (reference sequence). V shed 4 bases and J 10 bases; nucleotides not matched to a gene: 3. This CDR3 has 14 amino acids. CDR3: CASSWGQGGSPLHS. The CDR3 coding sequence is TGTGCCAGCAGTTGGGGACAGGGGGGATCACCCCTCCACTCT.

CDR3: CASSLRDSSYEQYF. The CDR3 region has the DNA TGTGCCAGCAGCCTCCGGGACAGCTCCTACGAGCAGTACTTC. The chain is built from TRBV7-8 and TRBJ2-7; 7 bases line up with TRBD1. From germline, CDR1 is SGHVS and CDR2 FQNEAQ. CDR3 length equals 14 residues. V was clipped by 5 bases and J by 0 bases; unmatched bases: 4. The full variable domain, completed using reference TRBV7-8 and TRBJ2-7, is GAGVSQSPRYKVAKRGQDVALRCDPISGHVSLFWYQQALGQGPEFLTYFQNEAQLDKSGLPSDRFFAERPEGSVSTLKIQRTQQEDSAVYLCASSLRDSSYEQYFGPGTRLTVT.